The 5 T cell receptor beta chains presented below share a single source sample, sequenced in a study of Ad26.COV2.S vaccination and SARS-CoV-2 variants. Method: immunoSEQ multiplex PCR; TCRdb's copy keeps in-frame clones and lacks some. The table has some 480,000 clones, 87% seen once. Sample treatment: some 20 received Ad26.COV2.S at low or high dose, single or two shots; about 5 received placebo; per-sample allocation not given. Following the first vaccine or placebo injection, samples were taken on day 63. The material was peripheral blood, obtained in a trial of Ad26.COV2.S vaccine versus placebo. The source of these receptors is a person aged 18-60 years who received the Ad26.COV2.S COVID-19 vaccine or a placebo.

The V and J genes are TRBV19 and TRBJ2-1; D is perhaps TRBD1 or TRBD2 (5 bases each). The ends were cut back, 5 bases at V and 4 bases at J, with 9 bases in the middle. The CDR3 is 13 residues long. Per the germline V gene, CDR1 is LNHDA and CDR2 is SQIVND (reference sequence). CDR3 loop: CASSLGPYNEQFF. The CDR3 region has the DNA TGTGCCAGTAGTCTGGGACCGTACAATGAGCAGTTCTTC. Full variable domain (missing parts from reference TRBV19 and TRBJ2-1): DGGITQSPKYLFRKEGQNVTLSCEQNLNHDAMYWYRQDPGQGLRLIYYSQIVNDFQKGDIAEGYSVSREKKESFPLTVTSAQKNPTAFYLCASSLGPYNEQFFGPGTRLTVL.

The V gene is TRBV6-5, the J gene TRBJ2-5, with 13 bases identical to TRBD2. CDR1 and CDR2 (germline): MNHEY, SVGAGI. The CDR3 sequence is 15 residues long. V lost 5 bases to trimming and J lost 5 bases; unmatched junction nucleotides: 5. This CDR3 reads CASSQGLAGWETQYF. In nucleotides, the CDR3 is TGTGCCAGCAGTCAGGGACTAGCGGGATGGGAGACCCAGTACTTC.

The chain combines TRBV24-1 with TRBJ1-5, with 7 bases that match TRBD1. Trimming at V came to 5 bases and at J to 4 bases, leaving 7 bases not matched to a gene. From germline, CDR1 is KGHDR and CDR2 SFDVKD. The CDR3 length is 15 residues. The CDR3 is CATSARDSDNQPQHF. The CDR3 DNA is TGTGCCACCAGTGCACGGGACAGTGATAATCAGCCCCAGCATTTT.

The chain joins TRBV9 to TRBJ2-7; 12 bases map to TRBD1. The J segment lost 6 bases and the V segment lost 0 bases, leaving 4 bases of the junction unmatched. Per germline, CDR1 SGDLS and CDR2 YYNGEE. The CDR3 spans 15 residues. The CDR3 DNA sequence: TGTGCCAGCAGCGTAGGGGGACAGGGGGCTAGCGAGCAGTACTTC. This codes for CASSVGGQGASEQYF.

V gene TRBV5-6 combines with J gene TRBJ2-7; TRBD2 matches at 13 bases. V shed 2 bases and J 2 bases; nucleotides not matched to a gene: 10. The CDR3 totals 18 residues. Germline V gene data show CDR1 as SGHDT and CDR2 as YYEEEE. CDR3 sequence reads: CASSFMTSGRTRAYEQYF. The DNA for the CDR3 is TGTGCCAGCAGCTTTATGACTAGCGGGAGGACTCGGGCCTACGAGCAGTACTTC.